The 2 T cell receptor beta chains listed next were all sequenced from one sample in a study of identical twins. TCRdb processed the 5' RACE reads anew with MiXCR; each CDR3 protein has one entry. This table has about 700,000 distinct CDR3 sequences, approximately 6.1% appearing once. Sequencing was done on a sample of naive T cells sorted from blood. The receptor set was obtained from a man younger than 35 in good health.

This clonotype appeared many times. V usage is TRBV5-1 and J usage is TRBJ2-7; D ambiguous. V was clipped by 2 bases and J by 2 bases, with 8 bases between them. Germline-derived CDR1 and CDR2 are SGHRS and YFSETQ. The CDR3 is 13 amino acids. The CDR3 sequence is CASSFGETYEQYV. The CDR3 bases are TGCGCCAGCAGCTTCGGTGAGACCTACGAGCAGTACGTC.

The genes are TRBV18 and TRBJ1-5; 7 bases map to TRBD1. The CDR3 runs 18 residues. Trimming at V came to 0 bases and at J to 3 bases, leaving 11 bases not matched to a gene. In germline, CDR1 is KGHSH, CDR2 LQKENI. The CDR3 protein is CASSPPLVQGQANQPQHF. CDR3 coding DNA: TGTGCCAGCTCACCACCGTTAGTACAGGGGCAGGCCAATCAGCCCCAGCATTTT.